Listed below are T cell receptor beta chains from one sample, sequenced in a study of blood T cell repertoires in COVID-19. Measured with immunoSEQ multiplex PCR; TCRdb has only the in-frame clones, and not every one. The sample has roughly 250,000 clones; around 81% are singletons. Sequencing was carried out using peripheral blood. All receptors derive from a person between 65 and 79 years old with COVID-19, enrolled during active disease. Each CDR3 is given with its conserved first and last residue. A D gene is named only where the DNA matches it firmly. A clone size is listed for some rows: how often the clone was seen (once, few, many), or a class if it is expanded.

>18|TRBD2|TRBV5-5|TRBJ2-3|NA
CASSPRLAGGSSTDTQYF
TGTGCCAGCAGCCCAAGACTAGCGGGGGGATCTAGCACAGATACGCAGTATTTT
>16|NA|TRBV7-7|TRBJ2-5|NA
CASSSLVEGWGETQYF
TGTGCCAGCAGCTCCCTGGTGGAGGGCTGGGGAGAGACCCAGTACTTC
>15|NA|TRBV27|TRBJ1-1|NA
CASSPRLDRNTEAFF
TGTGCCAGCAGTCCCCGCCTTGACAGGAACACTGAAGCTTTCTTT
>15|NA|TRBV21-1|TRBJ2-5|NA
CASTGLAGNRETQYF
TGTGCCAGCACCGGACTAGCGGGGAATCGTGAGACCCAGTACTTC
>16|TRBD2|TRBV9|TRBJ2-7|NA
CASSPTSGGSSYEQYF
TGTGCCAGCAGCCCCACTAGCGGGGGGAGCTCCTACGAGCAGTACTTC
>11|NA|TRBV20-1|TRBJ2-1|NA
CSAYRGAEQFF
TGCAGTGCTTATAGGGGCGCTGAGCAGTTCTTC
>14|TRBD2|TRBV11-1|TRBJ2-7|NA
CASSWAGGAYEQYF
TGTGCCAGCAGCTGGGCGGGGGGCGCCTACGAGCAGTACTTC
>15|NA|TRBV2|TRBJ2-3|once
CASSEVWGIPDTQYF
TGTGCCAGCAGTGAAGTTTGGGGCATCCCAGATACGCAGTATTTT
>13|NA|TRBV29-1|TRBJ2-2|once
CSVTRSGTGELFF
TGCAGCGTTACGAGATCGGGCACCGGGGAGCTGTTTTTT
>14|TRBD1|TRBV28|TRBJ2-7|NA
CASRPPGQAYEQYF
TGTGCCAGCAGACCTCCGGGACAGGCCTACGAGCAGTACTTC
>16|NA|TRBV9|TRBJ2-2|NA
CASSAGGGSNTGELFF
TGTGCCAGCAGCGCCGGAGGCGGGTCGAACACCGGGGAGCTGTTTTTT
>14|NA|TRBV5-1|TRBJ2-7|NA
CASSPTDRPYEQYF
TGCGCCAGCAGCCCGACCGACAGGCCCTACGAGCAGTACTTC
>13|TRBD1|TRBV19|TRBJ2-7|few
CAYWDRVSLEQYF
TGTGCGTACTGGGACAGGGTCTCTCTCGAGCAGTACTTC
>15|TRBD1|TRBV7-9|TRBJ1-5|NA
CASSHSTGVNQPQHF
TGTGCCAGCAGCCACTCCACAGGGGTGAATCAGCCCCAGCATTTT
>15|TRBD2|TRBV9|TRBJ2-7|NA
CASSVDPGGLHEQYF
TGTGCCAGCAGCGTAGACCCGGGAGGGTTACACGAGCAGTACTTC
>14|NA|TRBV30|TRBJ1-5|once
CAWSADAGNQPQHF
TGTGCCTGGTCGGCTGACGCGGGCAATCAGCCCCAGCATTTT
>15|NA|TRBV3-1/TRBV3-2|TRBJ2-5|few
CASSPPLGLVETQYF
TGTGCCAGCAGCCCCCCACTAGGCCTGGTGGAGACCCAGTACTTC
>16|NA|TRBV5-4|TRBJ2-3|few
CASSFPSGKRTDTQYF
TGTGCCAGCAGCTTCCCCTCAGGGAAAAGAACAGATACGCAGTATTTT
>16|NA|TRBV15|TRBJ2-7|NA
CATSRDLGRDSYEQYF
TGTGCCACCAGCAGAGATCTCGGGCGGGACTCCTACGAGCAGTACTTC
>15|NA|TRBV30|TRBJ2-3|NA
CAWVGDQDYTDTQYF
TGTGCCTGGGTCGGGGATCAGGATTACACAGATACGCAGTATTTT
>15|NA|TRBV7-9|TRBJ2-1|NA
CASNFHLTPYNEQFF
TGTGCCAGCAACTTTCACCTTACTCCTTACAATGAGCAGTTCTTC
>14|NA|TRBV2|TRBJ1-2|NA
CASSEGGLNYGYTF
TGTGCCAGCAGTGAGGGGGGGCTCAACTATGGCTACACCTTC
>16|TRBD2|TRBV9|TRBJ2-3|NA
CASSSPSGGLTDTQYF
TGTGCCAGCAGCTCACCCAGCGGGGGCCTCACAGATACGCAGTATTTT
>15|TRBD1|TRBV7-2|TRBJ2-2|NA
CASRKDRSNTGELFF
TGTGCCAGCAGGAAGGACAGGTCGAACACCGGGGAGCTGTTTTTT
>17|TRBD1|TRBV7-2|TRBJ1-2|NA
CASSLGNRTGAVYSYTF
TGTGCCAGCAGCTTAGGGAATAGGACAGGGGCTGTTTATAGCTACACCTTC
>19|TRBD2|TRBV5-4|TRBJ2-3|NA
CASSTSGLAGTRVIDTQYF
TGTGCCAGCAGCACTTCGGGACTAGCGGGCACCCGGGTTATCGATACGCAGTATTTT
>14|TRBD1|TRBV19|TRBJ1-5|NA
CASSITGAGQPQHF
TGTGCCAGTAGTATAACAGGGGCGGGTCAGCCCCAGCATTTT
>14|NA|TRBV28|TRBJ1-3|few
CASSPGMVGNTIYF
TGTGCCAGCAGCCCAGGAATGGTTGGAAACACCATATATTTT
>15|TRBD1|TRBV7-2|TRBJ1-3|NA
CASSGGQGGGNTIYF
TGTGCCAGCAGTGGGGGACAGGGTGGAGGAAACACCATATATTTT